A selection of T cell receptor beta chains follows, all from one sample in a study of T-cell memory formation after mild COVID-19. One entry per CDR3 protein, called by TCRdb with MiXCR from the 5' RACE reads. The table lists about 400,000 distinct CDR3 sequences, 20% to 30% of them singletons. Sequences were obtained from PBMCs or a T cell subset sorted from them (not recorded which). The receptors were gathered from an adult woman who had mild COVID-19 (a few samples of this study predate the infection). Cell type and time point are not known. The conserved cysteine and the conserved F or W are not part of the CDR3 here. Each record gives: V gene, J gene, clone size, CDR3 protein. The size of a clone is reported for some rows only, either as once, few or many, or as a class for expanded clones.

v_gene: TRBV7-9; j_gene: TRBJ2-5; abundance: many; CDR3aa: ASSLRGVQETQY
v_gene: TRBV5-1; j_gene: TRBJ1-1; abundance: few; CDR3aa: ASSLDRGGTF
v_gene: TRBV9; j_gene: TRBJ2-1; abundance: few; CDR3aa: ASSVSEGALWGLDEQF
v_gene: TRBV5-1; j_gene: TRBJ2-2; abundance: NA; CDR3aa: ASSSSASPTGELF
v_gene: TRBV27; j_gene: TRBJ1-2; abundance: few; CDR3aa: ASGSDWARGYGYT
v_gene: TRBV30; j_gene: TRBJ1-2; abundance: NA; CDR3aa: AWREGRKEYGYT
v_gene: TRBV2; j_gene: TRBJ2-7; abundance: few; CDR3aa: ASSEGGTSGRGSYEQY
v_gene: TRBV7-9; j_gene: TRBJ2-3; abundance: NA; CDR3aa: ASSRRGHPSTDTQY
v_gene: TRBV5-4; j_gene: TRBJ2-7; abundance: NA; CDR3aa: ASSKGGSGSEQY
v_gene: TRBV19; j_gene: TRBJ1-1; abundance: many; CDR3aa: ASSTLRPPIEAF
v_gene: TRBV7-6; j_gene: TRBJ2-1; abundance: few; CDR3aa: ASSLAQGVRSEQF
v_gene: TRBV5-1; j_gene: TRBJ2-1; abundance: many; CDR3aa: ASSLVGGVDEQF
v_gene: TRBV18; j_gene: TRBJ1-5; abundance: NA; CDR3aa: ASSPQPVSNQPQH
v_gene: TRBV2; j_gene: TRBJ2-1; abundance: NA; CDR3aa: ASSDGGRGRSKSYEQF
v_gene: TRBV20-1; j_gene: TRBJ2-2; abundance: NA; CDR3aa: SACLNTGELF
v_gene: TRBV5-1; j_gene: TRBJ1-2; abundance: NA; CDR3aa: ASSDGGQDGYGYT
v_gene: TRBV12-3/TRBV12-4; j_gene: TRBJ2-1; abundance: few; CDR3aa: ASRTSGSEEQF
v_gene: TRBV6-2/TRBV6-3; j_gene: TRBJ2-1; abundance: few; CDR3aa: ASSYSRDRNYNEQF
v_gene: TRBV5-1; j_gene: TRBJ1-4; abundance: NA; CDR3aa: ASSLDGRGEKLF
v_gene: TRBV6-5; j_gene: TRBJ2-2; abundance: few; CDR3aa: ASSYSTALAGAGELF
v_gene: TRBV11-2; j_gene: TRBJ2-1; abundance: NA; CDR3aa: ASSPRTGSYNEQF
v_gene: TRBV12-3/TRBV12-4; j_gene: TRBJ2-1; abundance: NA; CDR3aa: ASSRGTVNEQF
v_gene: TRBV25-1; j_gene: TRBJ2-7; abundance: few; CDR3aa: ASSEYGYEQY
v_gene: TRBV5-6; j_gene: TRBJ2-5; abundance: NA; CDR3aa: ASSRGTEGETQY
v_gene: TRBV3-1; j_gene: TRBJ2-5; abundance: few; CDR3aa: ASSQRDRGTETQY
v_gene: TRBV5-6; j_gene: TRBJ1-4; abundance: few; CDR3aa: ASSFGTSREKLF
v_gene: TRBV5-3; j_gene: TRBJ2-1; abundance: few; CDR3aa: AIPGRGLAGYNEQF
v_gene: TRBV20-1; j_gene: TRBJ2-7; abundance: few; CDR3aa: SAATGSIYEQY
v_gene: TRBV19; j_gene: TRBJ2-7; abundance: few; CDR3aa: ASSWAEQGAYEQY
v_gene: TRBV12-3/TRBV12-4; j_gene: TRBJ2-1; abundance: NA; CDR3aa: ASSDGGDNEQF
v_gene: TRBV5-5; j_gene: TRBJ2-7; abundance: NA; CDR3aa: ASSPLAGALN
v_gene: TRBV3-1; j_gene: TRBJ2-3; abundance: NA; CDR3aa: ASSQAELGTQY
v_gene: TRBV6-5; j_gene: TRBJ2-7; abundance: NA; CDR3aa: ASSYSPGALYEQY
v_gene: TRBV24-1; j_gene: TRBJ2-2; abundance: few; CDR3aa: ATKEGAGELF
v_gene: TRBV20-1; j_gene: TRBJ2-3; abundance: NA; CDR3aa: SASINQLTDTQY
v_gene: TRBV12-3/TRBV12-4; j_gene: TRBJ1-1; abundance: NA; CDR3aa: ASSLGAQERAFNTEAF
v_gene: TRBV12-3/TRBV12-4; j_gene: TRBJ2-1; abundance: few; CDR3aa: ASSFSSGDEQF
v_gene: TRBV20-1; j_gene: TRBJ2-6; abundance: few; CDR3aa: SASTSSSGANVLT
v_gene: TRBV2; j_gene: TRBJ2-2; abundance: NA; CDR3aa: ASSETHANTGELF
v_gene: TRBV5-1; j_gene: TRBJ2-7; abundance: few; CDR3aa: ASSPPERASYEQY